A selection of T cell receptor beta chains follows, all from one sample in a study of blood T cells in healthy people across ages. MiXCR, applied by TCRdb to the 5' RACE reads, yields one record per CDR3 protein. The data show around 500,000 distinct CDR3 sequences, with around half seen just once and 20% to 25% held by the top ten. The sample comprised blood. These receptors came from a man older than 75 in good health. The CDR3 runs from the conserved cysteine through the conserved F or W. D genes are given only for firm matches. The size entry is marked missing in some rows and otherwise reads once, few, many or a size class.

length	D	J	V	size	CDR3	DNA
16	.	TRBJ2-2	TRBV9	.	CASSALGVQNTGKLFF	TGTGCCAGCAGCGCCTTGGGAGTCCAGAACACCGGGAAGCTGTTTTTT
16	.	TRBJ2-1	TRBV20-1	.	CSASGTPEFSYNEQFF	TGCAGTGCTAGCGGGACTCCCGAATTCTCCTACAATGAGCAGTTCTTC
16	TRBD2	TRBJ2-1	TRBV7-2	.	CASSPSLAAPRNEQFF	TGTGCCAGCAGCCCTAGCCTAGCGGCCCCACGGAATGAGCAGTTCTTC
15	.	TRBJ1-2	TRBV5-1	.	CASSFRRANPYGYTF	TGCGCCAGCAGCTTTCGGAGAGCGAATCCTTATGGCTACACCTTC
14	.	TRBJ1-2	TRBV25-1	.	CASSERASNYGYTF	TGTGCCAGCAGTGAAAGGGCTTCTAACTATGGCTACACCTTC
12	TRBD2	TRBJ2-5	TRBV6-2/TRBV6-3	few	CATGLPEETQYF	TGTGCCACGGGACTACCAGAAGAGACCCAGTACTTC
15	TRBD2	TRBJ2-3	TRBV10-3	few	CAISELAGALDTQYF	TGTGCCATCAGTGAGCTAGCGGGAGCTCTAGATACGCAGTATTTT
14	TRBD2	TRBJ2-7	TRBV12-3/TRBV12-4	.	CASSPIAGASEQYF	TGTGCCAGCAGTCCTATAGCGGGAGCTTCCGAGCAGTACTTC
15	.	TRBJ2-5	TRBV28	.	CASSLEQGGQETQYF	TGTGCCAGCAGTTTGGAGCAGGGTGGTCAAGAGACCCAGTACTTC
15	.	TRBJ2-6	TRBV6-5	many	CASNLKSSGANVLTF	TGTGCCAGCAACTTGAAGAGCTCTGGGGCCAACGTCCTGACTTTC
15	.	TRBJ1-4	TRBV2	few	CASSELGGTNEKLFF	TGTGCCAGCAGTGAGTTGGGCGGAACTAATGAAAAACTGTTTTTT
12	TRBD1	TRBJ1-2	TRBV20-1	once	CSAVQGAGGYTF	TGCAGTGCTGTCCAGGGGGCCGGGGGCTACACCTTC
15	TRBD1	TRBJ1-5	TRBV28	.	CASSLTRTGGQPQHF	TGTGCCAGCAGTTTAACCAGGACAGGGGGCCAGCCCCAGCATTTT
15	TRBD1	TRBJ2-7	TRBV2	few	CASSDKRQGPYEQYF	TGTGCCAGCAGTGACAAGCGACAGGGTCCTTACGAGCAGTACTTC
14	TRBD2	TRBJ2-1	TRBV6-6	many	CASSYSTSGNEQFF	TGTGCCAGCAGTTACTCGACTAGCGGGAATGAGCAGTTCTTC
14	.	TRBJ2-1	TRBV11-2	few	CASSLGVRKNEQFF	TGTGCCAGCAGCTTAGGGGTTCGAAAAAATGAGCAGTTCTTC
14	.	TRBJ1-4	TRBV20-1	.	CSATRLRANEKLFF	TGCAGTGCTACTCGACTCCGGGCTAATGAAAAACTGTTTTTT
19	TRBD2	TRBJ2-7	TRBV7-9	once	CASSRFLAGGPRVYNEQYF	TGTGCCAGCAGCCGTTTCCTAGCGGGGGGGCCTCGAGTCTACAATGAGCAGTACTTC
11	.	TRBJ2-5	TRBV29-1	few	CSVEDLQTQYF	TGCAGCGTTGAAGATTTACAGACCCAGTACTTC
15	TRBD2	TRBJ2-1	TRBV11-2	.	CASSLQSGGYNEQFF	TGTGCCAGCAGCTTACAAAGCGGGGGTTACAATGAGCAGTTCTTC
15	TRBD2	TRBJ2-2	TRBV6-5	.	CASSYRLAGAGELFF	TGTGCCAGCAGTTACCGGCTAGCGGGAGCCGGGGAGCTGTTTTTT
14	TRBD2	TRBJ2-3	TRBV7-2	many	CASSLSSGSNTQYF	TGTGCCAGCAGCTTATCAAGCGGGAGTAATACGCAGTATTTT
14	.	TRBJ2-5	TRBV12-3/TRBV12-4	.	CASNPGRGGETQYF	TGTGCCAGCAACCCGGGCAGGGGTGGAGAGACCCAGTACTTC
16	.	TRBJ2-3	TRBV4-3	few	CASSQENLASTDTQYF	TGCGCCAGCAGCCAAGAAAACCTAGCTTCCACAGATACGCAGTATTTT
15	.	TRBJ1-1	TRBV6-2/TRBV6-3	.	CASSPAGQVGTEAFF	TGTGCCAGCAGCCCTGCAGGGCAGGTCGGCACTGAAGCTTTCTTT